This TCR beta chain came from a study of blood T cell repertoires in COVID-19. As regards this clone: Other DNA sequences in the sample encode the same CDR3.

Repertoires were generated with immunoSEQ multiplex PCR, while TCRdb's copy carries only in-frame clones and drops some. The sample has under 150,000 clones; 75% to 90% are singletons. CDR1 is LGHNT and CDR2 is FRNRAP in the germline V gene. The V gene lost 11 bases and the J gene lost 2 bases, with 27 bases spanning the gap. The CDR3 is made up of 17 amino acids. The chain couples TRBV12-5 to TRBJ2-5, with D possibly being TRBD2 (7 bases). This sequence originates from a woman aged 60-75 years with COVID-19, enrolled during active disease. Sample: peripheral blood. The DNA of the CDR3 is TGTGCTTGGGGTTGGGGGGGGCCCGGAGGGGAACAAGAGACCCAGTACTTC. Its protein is CAWGWGGPGGEQETQYF.